These 30 T cell receptor beta chains were sequenced from one sample in a study of Graves' ophthalmopathy and Graves' hyperthyroidism (dated by TCRdb to the late 2010s). The run used an Illumina HiSeq 2000. For repertoire sequencing, the TCR beta CDR3 regions were amplified from RNA transcripts. HTBI primers and the Qiagen OneStep RT-PCR kit were used in a first-round RT-PCR, which was followed by a second-round multiplex PCR, size selection and purification. TCRdb cleaned the public reads at Q25 with fastp, built clones with MiXCR and kept in-frame beta chains. Identical CDR3 protein sequences are pooled into one entry, listed with their most common genes and DNA. The sample profile shows 660,000 or so distinct CDR3 sequences; over 40% of them were found once. The ten most abundant clones make up over 2.5% of the sample. The sequencing sample was made of peripheral blood. These receptors originate from an adult man with Graves' ophthalmopathy.

The V call is TRBV7-2, the J call TRBJ2-5; 7 nucleotides align to TRBD2. The V and J ends lost 5 bases and 7 bases, in that order; junction bases with no gene match: 4. This CDR3 contains 12 residues. The germline V gene has CDR1 SGHTA and CDR2 FQGNSA. The CDR3, as DNA: TGTGCCAGCAGCCCCTCGGGAGGGACCCAGTACTTC. Translated: CASSPSGGTQYF. The variable domain in full, completed from reference TRBV7-2 and TRBJ2-5, reads GAGVSQSPSNKVTEKGKDVELRCDPISGHTALYWYRQSLGQGLEFLIYFQGNSAPDKSGLPSDRFSAERTGGSVSTLTIQRTQQEDSAVYLCASSPSGGTQYFGPGTRLLVL.

The chain uses TRBV29-1 and TRBJ1-2, with 8 bases matching TRBD1. V shed 6 bases and J 3 bases; nucleotides not matched to a gene: 3. CDR3 size: 12 residues. Germline V lookup: CDR1 SQVTM, CDR2 ANQGSEA. CDR3 sequence: CSVGQGDYGYTF. For the CDR3, the DNA is TGCAGCGTCGGACAGGGAGACTATGGCTACACCTTC.

The chain uses TRBV7-7 and TRBJ2-5; D perhaps matches TRBD2 (7 bases). Germline assignment: CDR1 SSHAT and CDR2 FNYEAQ (reference sequence). The CDR3 runs 12 residues. DNA for the CDR3: TGTGCTAGCGCGAGCGGGACAAGAGACCAGTACTTC. Translating it yields CASASGTRDQYF.

Comment on this clonotype: One junction end disagrees with the germline gene, perhaps due to a read error. CDR3 amino acids: CASSSGIELGAQYF. The CDR3 DNA is TGTGCCAGCAGCTCCGGGATAGAGTTAGGGGCCCAGTATTTC. This chain joins TRBV7-8 and TRBJ2-5, with D tentatively TRBD1 or TRBD2 (5 bases each). This CDR3 contains 14 residues. From germline, CDR1 is SGHVS and CDR2 FQNEAQ.

This clonotype was counted a few times. The V call is TRBV6-1, the J call TRBJ2-7, with 7 nucleotides matching TRBD2. This CDR3 has 16 residues. Trimming removed 1 base from V and 0 bases from J; junction bases left unmatched: 6. From germline, CDR1 is MNHNS and CDR2 SASEGT. DNA for the CDR3: TGTGCCAGCAGTGAAGGTCGCCTAGCGGTCTCCTACGAGCAGTACTTC. Protein product: CASSEGRLAVSYEQYF.

Details on this clonotype: Given a much more abundant clone one base away, this may be a read error. V usage is TRBV14 and J usage is TRBJ1-4; no firm D call. Germline loops: CDR1 SGHDN, CDR2 FVKESK. This CDR3 is built from 16 residues. This chain's CDR3 is CTSSQDSAANNEKLFF. The CDR3 DNA reads as TGTACCAGCAGCCAAGATTCGGCAGCCAATAATGAAAAACTGTTTTTT.

This clonotype was seen just once. The chain is built from TRBV7-9 and TRBJ2-7, with D hard to call. The length of the CDR3 is 13 residues. Trimming stripped 6 bases from V and 7 bases from J, with 16 bases between. Per the germline V gene, CDR1 is SEHNR and CDR2 is FQNEAQ (reference sequence). Here the CDR3 DNA reads TGTGCCAGCAGTTTAATCGCCTCCAATGAGCAGTACTTC. Protein product: CASSLIASNEQYF.

This clonotype was counted ten times or more. The chain couples TRBV15 to TRBJ1-3; D is unresolved. Deletions cut 0 bases from V and 0 bases from J, with 6 bases between. Germline V gene lookup returns CDR1 LNHNV and CDR2 YYDKDF (reference sequence). CDR3 length: 15 amino acids. The CDR3 sequence is CATSRDPSSGNTIYF. In nucleotides, the CDR3 is TGTGCCACCAGCAGAGATCCTAGCTCTGGAAACACCATATATTTT.

This clonotype turned up a few times. The V and J genes are TRBV27 and TRBJ2-7; tentatively, D is TRBD1 or TRBD2 (5 bases each). Trimming pared 5 bases from V and 5 bases from J, leaving 13 bases between. This CDR3 has 13 residues. CDR1 is MNHEY and CDR2 is SMNVEV in the germline V gene (reference sequence). CDR3 region: CASSVPGRDEQYF. As DNA, the CDR3 is TGTGCCAGCAGTGTACCGGGACGGGACGAGCAGTACTTC.

This clonotype was recorded a few times. This rearrangement joins TRBV7-2 to TRBJ2-2; D unresolved. The ends were cut back, 1 base at V and 3 bases at J, with 12 bases in the middle. The CDR3 is 16 residues long. CDR1 is SGHTA and CDR2 is FQGNSA in the germline V gene. The CDR3 protein is CASSLDPRSHTGELFF. In DNA form, the CDR3 reads TGTGCCAGCAGCTTAGACCCCAGGTCGCACACCGGGGAGCTGTTTTTT.

This clonotype was seen many times. The chain recombines TRBV9 with TRBJ2-5; 8 bases are a match to TRBD1. In germline, CDR1 is SGDLS, CDR2 YYNGEE. The CDR3 loop spans 16 amino acids. V shed 0 bases and J 2 bases; nucleotides not matched to a gene: 6. DNA of the CDR3: TGTGCCAGCAGCGTAGAGGAGACAGGGGAACAAGAGACCCAGTACTTC. This codes for CASSVEETGEQETQYF.

This clonotype has ten or more counts. The chain joins TRBV5-1 to TRBJ2-5; D gene ambiguous. Germline loops: CDR1 SGHRS, CDR2 YFSETQ. The CDR3 is made up of 12 amino acids. Trimming pared 2 bases from V and 10 bases from J, leaving 12 bases between. The CDR3 nucleotides are TGCGCCAGCAGCTTAGCCCAGCCCGACCAGTACTTC. It specifies CASSLAQPDQYF.

This clonotype was picked up one time. Given a much more abundant clone one base away, this may be a read error. V gene TRBV19 combines with J gene TRBJ2-5; a weak D match, TRBD1 (7 bases). Germline-derived CDR1 and CDR2 are LNHDA and SQIVND (reference sequence). This CDR3 contains 14 residues. Trimming shortened V by 5 bases and J by 7 bases, and 17 bases separated the two germline ends. In DNA form, the CDR3 reads TGTGCCAGTAGTGGTGGGGCGCAGGGGGGGACCCAGTACTTC. Its protein is CASSGGAQGGTQYF.

This clonotype was seen more than once but under ten times. The rearrangement links TRBV29-1 to TRBJ2-7, with D possibly TRBD2 on 5 matching bases. The CDR3 consists of 13 residues. Germline CDR1 reads SQVTM; CDR2 reads ANQGSEA. With 4 bases removed from V and 2 bases from J, the gap between germline ends came to 12 bases. As DNA, the CDR3 is TGCAGCGTTGCCGCTGACGGGACCTACGAGCAGTACTTC. Translation gives CSVAADGTYEQYF.

The chain is built from TRBV12-3 or TRBV12-4 and TRBJ1-4; 9 nucleotides line up with TRBD1. This CDR3 is built from 17 residues. V dropped 1 base and J dropped 7; count of bases not matched to a gene: 10. In DNA, the CDR3 is TGTGCCAGCAGTTTAGGGACAGGGGCCGTCGGGAGTGAAAAACTGTTTTTT. Protein: CASSLGTGAVGSEKLFF.

This rearrangement joins TRBV6-5 to TRBJ1-1; 7 bases agree with TRBD1. Germline CDR1 is MNHEY and CDR2 is SVGAGI. This CDR3 is 12 amino acids long. The junction had 9 bases not matched to a gene; V was cut back by 6 bases and J by 11 bases. This chain's CDR3 is CASSNRGSSAFF. The CDR3 DNA sequence: TGTGCCAGCAGCAACAGGGGCTCATCGGCTTTCTTT.

This chain connects TRBV15 to TRBJ2-7, with 10 positions matching TRBD1. The closer fit of TRBJ2-1 to the DNA end suggests the J call may be wrong. Germline CDR1 reads LNHNV; CDR2 reads YYDKDF (reference sequence). CDR3 length: 15 amino acids. The CDR3 sequence is CATSSDRGPGYEQFF. DNA for the CDR3: TGTGCCACCAGCAGCGACAGGGGGCCCGGCTATGAGCAGTTCTTC.

The gene calls are TRBV5-8 and TRBJ2-7; D perhaps matches TRBD2 (6 bases). V dropped 4 bases and J dropped 3 bases, with 14 bases sitting between them. This CDR3 contains 14 residues. Per the germline V gene, CDR1 is SGHTS and CDR2 is YDEGEE. CDR3 residues: CASSPFRGIYEQYF. CDR3 bases: TGTGCCAGCAGCCCATTCCGGGGGATCTACGAGCAGTACTTC. The full variable domain, in which reference TRBV5-8 and TRBJ2-7 provide the parts outside the CDR3, is EAGVTQSPTHLIKTRGQQATLRCSPISGHTSVYWYQQALGLGLQFLLWYDEGEERNRGNFPPRFSGRQFPNYSSELNVNALELEDSALYLCASSPFRGIYEQYFGPGTRLTVT.

The CDR3 loop reads CASWGLYEAFF. Here the CDR3 DNA reads TGTGCCAGTTGGGGGTTGTATGAAGCTTTCTTT. The V and J genes are TRBV19 and TRBJ1-1; D is possibly TRBD1 (5 bases). The germline V and J ends were trimmed by 8 bases and 7 bases, with 11 bases remaining between them. The germline V gene has CDR1 LNHDA and CDR2 SQIVND (reference sequence). This CDR3 is built from 11 residues.

Many counts were recorded for this clonotype. This chain links TRBV7-9 with TRBJ2-5, with TRBD1 as a possible D gene (5 bases). Germline CDR1 reads SEHNR; CDR2 reads FQNEAQ (reference sequence). The CDR3 runs 13 residues. Deletions cut 2 bases from V and 2 bases from J, with 6 bases between. DNA for the CDR3: TGTGCCAGCAGCTTAAGGACACAAGAGACCCAGTACTTC. Its protein product is CASSLRTQETQYF.

Remarks on this clonotype: A much bigger clone sits one base away, suggesting this may be a read error. This chain uses TRBV19 with TRBJ1-1; tentatively, D is TRBD1 (5 bases). The V gene's germline CDR1 is LNHDA and CDR2 SQIVND (reference sequence). The CDR3 runs 12 residues. V was clipped by 7 bases and J by 6 bases, with 12 bases between them. CDR3 DNA: TGTGCCAGTACCAAAGGGACCGCTGAAGCTTTCTTT. It is translated as CASTKGTAEAFF.

This sequence joins TRBV29-1 and TRBJ2-5; 16 bases match TRBD2. CDR3 length equals 15 residues. Germline V gene sequence: CDR1 SQVTM, CDR2 ANQGSEA. V lost 4 bases, J lost 4 bases, and 3 bases stayed unmatched. Written as DNA, the CDR3 is TGCAGCGTTGGGGGACTAGCGGGAGGGATAGAGACCCAGTACTTC. Translated: CSVGGLAGGIETQYF. Drawing the rest from reference TRBV29-1 and TRBJ2-5, the complete variable domain is SAVISQKPSRDICQRGTSLTIQCQVDSQVTMMFWYRQQPGQSLTLIATANQGSEATYESGFVIDKFPISRPNLTFSTLTVSNMSPEDSSIYLCSVGGLAGGIETQYFGPGTRLLVL.

This clonotype has a count of ten or more. Written as DNA, the CDR3 is TGCAGTGCTAGGTTTATAGAGACCCAGTACTTC. The encoded protein is CSARFIETQYF. The rearrangement uses TRBV20-1 and TRBJ2-5; no firm D call. The CDR3 has 11 amino acids. V shed 3 bases and J shed 4 bases, with 6 bases lying between them. Germline V gene lookup returns CDR1 DFQATT and CDR2 SNEGSKA (reference sequence).

The V call is TRBV2, the J call TRBJ1-6; 8 positions agree with TRBD1. Germline assignment: CDR1 SNHLY and CDR2 FYNNEI. CDR3 size: 16 residues. V shed 8 bases and J 7 bases; nucleotides not matched to a gene: 13. Written as DNA, the CDR3 is TGTGCCAGCGCCACAGGGGGGATGGGGCCCAATTCACCCCTCCACTTT. This translates into CASATGGMGPNSPLHF.

In DNA form, the CDR3 reads TGCAGCCAGACAGGGGCCACTGAAGCTTTCTTT. This encodes CSQTGATEAFF. The rearrangement uses TRBV29-1 and TRBJ1-1; 8 nucleotides match TRBD1. Looked up from germline, CDR1 is SQVTM and CDR2 is ANQGSEA. CDR3 length: 11 residues. J lost 4 bases, V lost 8 bases, and 3 bases had no gene match.

This clonotype was seen at least ten times. V usage is TRBV4-1 and J usage is TRBJ1-1; D is perhaps TRBD1 (5 bases). V was clipped by 1 base and J by 1 base, with 7 bases between them. The CDR3 runs to 14 residues. CDR1 and CDR2 from the germline V gene are MGHRA and YSYEKL. The DNA of the CDR3 is TGCGCCAGCAGCCAAGTAGGGGAGAACACTGAAGCTTTCTTT. As protein: CASSQVGENTEAFF.

This clonotype was detected many times. The chain has TRBV7-2 and TRBJ2-2; possibly TRBD1 for D (5 bases). Germline lookup yields CDR1 SGHTA and CDR2 FQGNSA. The CDR3 runs to 12 residues. V was pared by 5 bases and J by 7 bases, with 8 bases between. Here the CDR3 reads CASSQGGGELFF. In DNA form, the CDR3 reads TGTGCCAGCAGCCAGGGTGGCGGGGAGCTGTTTTTT.

The chain recombines TRBV5-5 with TRBJ1-3, with D perhaps TRBD1 (5 bases). This CDR3 contains 18 residues. With 0 bases removed from V and 0 bases from J, the gap between germline ends came to 16 bases. Germline lookup yields CDR1 SGHKS and CDR2 YYEKEE (reference sequence). The CDR3, as DNA: TGTGCCAGCAGCTTGGAATTTATCGGGGCCTACTCTGGAAACACCATATATTTT. This encodes CASSLEFIGAYSGNTIYF.

About this clonotype: This CDR3 is missing its conserved last phenylalanine or tryptophan, likely due to a read error. No DNA is shown, since the ends of the CDR3 on it are uncertain; the CDR3 is the one TCRdb lists. This rearrangement joins TRBV14 to TRBJ1-3; TRBD1, the table's D call, lacks a check against the DNA. From germline, CDR1 is SGHDN and CDR2 FVKESK. A total of 11 residues make up the CDR3, ends included. This CDR3 reads CASSQEAAPNT.

V is TRBV7-9 and J is TRBJ2-2, with 9 bases identical to TRBD2. J gave up 4 bases and V 1 base, and 10 bases lay outside the gene matches. Germline CDR1 reads SEHNR; CDR2 reads FQNEAQ (reference sequence). The CDR3 extends over 18 amino acids. This CDR3 reads CASSLDQRLAVSTGELFF. CDR3 nucleotide sequence: TGTGCCAGCAGCTTAGATCAGCGACTAGCGGTCAGCACCGGGGAGCTGTTTTTT.